Sequencing of this T cell receptor (beta chain) was carried out in a study of blood T cell repertoires in COVID-19. Overall study context: Donors in the United States, Italy and Spain gave samples during acute or convalescent COVID-19. In each case, the material was cDNA or gDNA derived from T cells, B-cell-depleted T cells, or PBMCs.

The CDR3 extends over 13 amino acids. In germline, CDR1 is LNHDA, CDR2 SQIVND (reference sequence). V lost 4 bases and J lost 5, with 11 bases in between. How the authors handled the data: Quantification of nucleated cells was approximated via reference gene primer amplification. Libraries were prepared by immunoSEQ multiplex PCR; TCRdb keeps only in-frame clonotypes and omits some of them. V, J and clone size derive from that table, while D and trimming were established from the DNA sequence. The profile shows nearly 110,000 clones, approximately 88% of them singletons. The origin of this receptor is a man aged 35-49 years with active or convalescent COVID-19. This chain connects TRBV19 to TRBJ1-1, with D maybe TRBD1 (5 bases). Sequencing used peripheral blood. CDR3 loop: CASSTGGVTEAFF. CDR3 sequence (DNA): TGTGCCAGTAGTACGGGGGGTGTAACTGAAGCTTTCTTT.